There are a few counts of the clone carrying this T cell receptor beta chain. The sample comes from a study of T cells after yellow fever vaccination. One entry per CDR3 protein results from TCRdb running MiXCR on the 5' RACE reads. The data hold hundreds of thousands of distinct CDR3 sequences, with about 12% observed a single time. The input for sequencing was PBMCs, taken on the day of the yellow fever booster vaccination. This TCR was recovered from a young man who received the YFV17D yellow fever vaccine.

This CDR3 is CSARGDTGGLYQETQYF. CDR3 sequence (DNA): TGCAGTGCTAGAGGGGACACAGGGGGCTTATACCAAGAGACCCAGTACTTC. The chain links TRBV20-1 to TRBJ2-5; 9 bases map to TRBD1. The trim removed 1 base at V and 0 bases at J, leaving 9 bases unmatched. The CDR3 contains 17 residues. Germline-derived CDR1 and CDR2 are DFQATT and SNEGSKA (reference sequence).